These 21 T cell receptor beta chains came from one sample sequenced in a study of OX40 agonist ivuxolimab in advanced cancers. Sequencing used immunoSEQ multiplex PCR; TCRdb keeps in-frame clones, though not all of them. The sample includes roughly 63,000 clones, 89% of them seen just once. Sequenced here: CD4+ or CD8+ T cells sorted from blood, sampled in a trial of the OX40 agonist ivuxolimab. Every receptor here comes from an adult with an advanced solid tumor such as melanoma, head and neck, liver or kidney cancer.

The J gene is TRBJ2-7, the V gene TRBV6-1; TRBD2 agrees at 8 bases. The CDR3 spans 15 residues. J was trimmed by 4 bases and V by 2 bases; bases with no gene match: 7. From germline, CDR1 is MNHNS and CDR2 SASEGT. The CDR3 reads CASSEKRGYLYEQYF. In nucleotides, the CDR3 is TGTGCCAGCAGTGAAAAGCGGGGGTACCTATACGAGCAGTACTTC.

CDR3 in DNA: TGTGCCAGCAGCGAGGGCGGATCCTATAATTCACCCCTCCACTTT. It encodes CASSEGGSYNSPLHF. V and J are TRBV9 and TRBJ1-6; the D is unclear. V lost 3 bases to trimming and J lost 1 base, with 8 bases between them. Germline values: CDR1 SGDLS, CDR2 YYNGEE. The CDR3 has 15 residues.

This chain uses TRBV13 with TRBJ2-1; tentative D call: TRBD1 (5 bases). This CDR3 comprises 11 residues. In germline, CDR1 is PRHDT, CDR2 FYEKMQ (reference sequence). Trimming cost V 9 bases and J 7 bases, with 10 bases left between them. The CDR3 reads CARGRGNEQFF. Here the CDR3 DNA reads TGTGCCAGGGGTAGGGGAAATGAGCAGTTCTTC. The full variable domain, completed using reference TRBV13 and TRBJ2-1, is AAGVIQSPRHLIKEKRETATLKCYPIPRHDTVYWYQQGPGQDPQFLISFYEKMQSDKGSIPDRFSAQQFSDYHSELNMSSLELGDSALYFCARGRGNEQFFGPGTRLTVL.

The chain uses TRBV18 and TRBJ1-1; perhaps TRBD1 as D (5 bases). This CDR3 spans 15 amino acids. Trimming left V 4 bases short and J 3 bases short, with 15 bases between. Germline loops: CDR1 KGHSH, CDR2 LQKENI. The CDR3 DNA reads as TGTGCCAGCTCACAGAGACAGTCTGGGGACACTGAAGCTTTCTTT. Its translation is CASSQRQSGDTEAFF.

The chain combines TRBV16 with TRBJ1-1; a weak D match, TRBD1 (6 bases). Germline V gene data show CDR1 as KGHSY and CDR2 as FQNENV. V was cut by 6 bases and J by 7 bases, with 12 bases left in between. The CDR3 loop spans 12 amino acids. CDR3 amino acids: CASSYTGYEAFF. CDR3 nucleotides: TGTGCCAGCAGTTACACAGGGTATGAAGCTTTCTTT.

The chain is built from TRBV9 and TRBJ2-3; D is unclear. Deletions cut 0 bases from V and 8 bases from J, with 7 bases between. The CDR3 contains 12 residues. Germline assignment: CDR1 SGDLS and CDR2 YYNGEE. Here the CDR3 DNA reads TGTGCCAGCAGCGTAGATGACGGTACGCAGTATTTT. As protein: CASSVDDGTQYF.

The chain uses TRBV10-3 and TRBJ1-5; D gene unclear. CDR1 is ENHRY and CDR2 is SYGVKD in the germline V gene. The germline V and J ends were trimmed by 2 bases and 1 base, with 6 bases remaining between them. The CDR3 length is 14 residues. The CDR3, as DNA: TGTGCCATCAGTGAGCTGGAGAGCAATCAGCCCCAGCATTTT. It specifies CAISELESNQPQHF.

CDR3 coding DNA: TGTGCCAGCGGTCTAGAGAGGAGTGAAAAACTGTTTTTT. It encodes CASGLERSEKLFF. This chain uses TRBV27 with TRBJ1-4; no clear D gene. The V end was cut by 8 bases, the J end by 7 bases, with 14 bases between. The CDR3 consists of 13 residues. Germline CDR1 is MNHEY and CDR2 is SMNVEV (reference sequence). The variable domain in full, with the rest retrieved from reference TRBV27 and TRBJ1-4, is EAQVTQNPRYLITVTGKKLTVTCSQNMNHEYMSWYRQDPGLGLRQIYYSMNVEVTDKGDVPEGYKVSRKEKRNFPLILESPSPNQTSLYFCASGLERSEKLFFGSGTQLSVL.

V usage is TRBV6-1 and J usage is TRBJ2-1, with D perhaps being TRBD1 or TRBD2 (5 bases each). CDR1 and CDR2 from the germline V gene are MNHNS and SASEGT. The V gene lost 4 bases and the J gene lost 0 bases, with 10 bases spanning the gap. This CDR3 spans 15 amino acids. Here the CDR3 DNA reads TGTGCCAGCAGTGGACTGGGGGTCTCCTACAATGAGCAGTTCTTC. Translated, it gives CASSGLGVSYNEQFF.

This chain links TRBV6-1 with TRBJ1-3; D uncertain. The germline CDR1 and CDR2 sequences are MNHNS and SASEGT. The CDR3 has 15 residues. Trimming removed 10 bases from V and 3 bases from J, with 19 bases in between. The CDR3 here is CAIIRAVAGGNTIYF. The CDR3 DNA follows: TGTGCCATCATTAGGGCCGTCGCGGGTGGAAACACCATATATTTT.

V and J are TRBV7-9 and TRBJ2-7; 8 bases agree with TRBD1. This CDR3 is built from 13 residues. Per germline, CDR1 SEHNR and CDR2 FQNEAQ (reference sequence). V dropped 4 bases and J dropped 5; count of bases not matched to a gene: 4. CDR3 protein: CASSWTGRDEQYF. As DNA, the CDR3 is TGTGCCAGCAGCTGGACAGGGCGCGACGAGCAGTACTTC.

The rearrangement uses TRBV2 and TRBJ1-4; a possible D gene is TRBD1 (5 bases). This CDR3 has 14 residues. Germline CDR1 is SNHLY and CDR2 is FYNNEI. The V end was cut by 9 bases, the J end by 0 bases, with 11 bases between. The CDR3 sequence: CARRTPATNEKLFF. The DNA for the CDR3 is TGTGCCAGAAGGACACCTGCAACTAATGAAAAACTGTTTTTT.

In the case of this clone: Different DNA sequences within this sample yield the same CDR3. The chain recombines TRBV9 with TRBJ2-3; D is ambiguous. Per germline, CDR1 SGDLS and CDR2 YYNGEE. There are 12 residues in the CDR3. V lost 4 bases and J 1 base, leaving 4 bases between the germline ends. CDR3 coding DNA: TGTGCCAGCAGCCCTCGCACAGATACGCAGTATTTT. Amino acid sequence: CASSPRTDTQYF.

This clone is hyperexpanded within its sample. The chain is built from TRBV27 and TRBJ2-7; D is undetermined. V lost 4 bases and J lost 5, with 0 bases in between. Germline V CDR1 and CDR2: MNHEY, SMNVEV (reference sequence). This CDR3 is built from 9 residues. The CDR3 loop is CASSYEQYF. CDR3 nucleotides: TGTGCCAGCAGTTACGAGCAGTACTTC.

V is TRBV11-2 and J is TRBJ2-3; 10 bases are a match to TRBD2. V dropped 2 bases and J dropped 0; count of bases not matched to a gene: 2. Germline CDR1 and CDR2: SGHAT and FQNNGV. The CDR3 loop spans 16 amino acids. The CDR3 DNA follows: TGTGCCAGCAGCTTACGAGCGGGGGGGAGCACAGATACGCAGTATTTT. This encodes CASSLRAGGSTDTQYF.

The CDR3 DNA is TGTGCCAGCAGCCCAGAAGGGGCTAGCGGGAGCTCTGAGCAGTTCTTC. Translation: CASSPEGASGSSEQFF. The gene calls are TRBV9 and TRBJ2-1; 10 positions agree with TRBD2. The length of the CDR3 is 16 residues. Per germline, CDR1 SGDLS and CDR2 YYNGEE. Trimming cost V 4 bases and J 9 bases; bases outside gene matches: 13.

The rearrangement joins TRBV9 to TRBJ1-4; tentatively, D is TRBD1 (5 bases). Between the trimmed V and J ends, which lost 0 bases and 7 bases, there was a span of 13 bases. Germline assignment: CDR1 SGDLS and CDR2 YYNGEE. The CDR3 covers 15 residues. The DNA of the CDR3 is TGTGCCAGCAGCGTAGGCGGGGGATCGGGTGAAAAACTGTTTTTT. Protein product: CASSVGGGSGEKLFF.

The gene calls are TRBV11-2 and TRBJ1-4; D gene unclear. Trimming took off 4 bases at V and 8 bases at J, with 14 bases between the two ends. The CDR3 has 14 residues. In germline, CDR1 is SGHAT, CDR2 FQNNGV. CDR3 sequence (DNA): TGTGCCAGCAGCTCAAGGGCCGTTACGGAAAAACTGTTTTTT. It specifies CASSSRAVTEKLFF. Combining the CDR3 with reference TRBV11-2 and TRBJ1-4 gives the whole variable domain EAGVAQSPRYKIIEKRQSVAFWCNPISGHATLYWYQQILGQGPKLLIQFQNNGVVDDSQLPKDRFSAERLKGVDSTLKIQPAKLEDSAVYLCASSSRAVTEKLFFGSGTQLSVL.

CDR3 amino acids: CAYRLGLAFTDTQYF. DNA for the CDR3: TGTGCCTACCGCCTAGGACTAGCATTCACAGATACGCAGTATTTT. V gene TRBV30 combines with J gene TRBJ2-3; 8 bases line up with TRBD2. The CDR3 contains 15 residues. V gave up 7 bases and J gave up 2 bases; unmatched junction bases: 11. CDR1 is GTSNPN, CDR2 SVGIG, per germline (reference sequence). The variable domain in full, completed from reference TRBV30 and TRBJ2-3, reads SQTIHQWPATLVQPVGSPLSLECTVEGTSNPNLYWYRQAAGRGLQLLFYSVGIGQISSEVPQNLSASRPQDRQFILSSKKLLLSDSGFYLCAYRLGLAFTDTQYFGPGTRLTVL.

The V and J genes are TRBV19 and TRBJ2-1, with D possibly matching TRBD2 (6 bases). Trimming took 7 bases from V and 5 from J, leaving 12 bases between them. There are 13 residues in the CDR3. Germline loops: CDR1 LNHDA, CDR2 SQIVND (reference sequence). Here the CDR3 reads CASMEGLNNEQFF. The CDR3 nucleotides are TGTGCCAGTATGGAGGGACTTAACAATGAGCAGTTCTTC.

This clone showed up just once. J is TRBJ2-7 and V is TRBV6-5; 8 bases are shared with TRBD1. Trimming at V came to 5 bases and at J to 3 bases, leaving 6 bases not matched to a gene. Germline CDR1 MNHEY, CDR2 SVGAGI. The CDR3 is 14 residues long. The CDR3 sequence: CASSRQGTDYEQYF. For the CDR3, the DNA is TGTGCCAGCAGTCGACAGGGGACCGACTACGAGCAGTACTTC.